One sample yielded the 5 T cell receptor beta chains listed below, sequenced in a study of T cell changes during pregnancy in multiple sclerosis. The repertoire was sequenced with immunoSEQ multiplex PCR; TCRdb's copy has only in-frame clones and lacks some. Among nearly 60,000 clones listed, roughly nine tenths were seen once. The material sequenced was CD4+ T cells from peripheral blood mononuclear cells, taken after pregnancy. Source of these receptors: a female donor in good health, enrolled as a control in a pregnancy study.

The chain carries TRBV19 and TRBJ1-5, with 11 bases aligning to TRBD1. Germline CDR1 is LNHDA and CDR2 is SQIVND (reference sequence). Unmatched junction bases numbered 12, after V lost 2 bases and J lost 3 bases. The CDR3 is 19 amino acids. The CDR3 region has the DNA TGTGCCAGTAGTATATGGGGAGGACAGGGGGCAGGGGACAATCAGCCCCAGCATTTT. Its protein is CASSIWGGQGAGDNQPQHF.

V usage is TRBV15 and J usage is TRBJ1-1; D may be TRBD1 (5 bases). CDR1 LNHNV and CDR2 YYDKDF come from the germline V gene (reference sequence). With 2 bases removed from V and 1 base from J, the gap between germline ends came to 17 bases. There are 17 residues in the CDR3. The chain's CDR3 is CATSRQFTGDPNTEAFF. CDR3 bases: TGTGCCACCAGCAGACAGTTTACAGGAGACCCGAACACTGAAGCTTTCTTT.

This rearrangement joins TRBV5-4 to TRBJ2-7, with 8 nucleotides matching TRBD1. The length of the CDR3 is 14 residues. Germline V lookup: CDR1 SGHNT, CDR2 YYREEE (reference sequence). J lost 5 bases, V lost 6 bases, and 10 bases had no gene match. CDR3 nucleotides: TGTGCCAGCAACGACCGGACAGGGACGGACGAGCAGTACTTC. It yields the protein CASNDRTGTDEQYF.

The chain recombines TRBV13 with TRBJ2-3; D is uncertain. The CDR3 loop spans 16 amino acids. Per germline, CDR1 PRHDT and CDR2 FYEKMQ (reference sequence). The ends were cut back, 0 bases at V and 0 bases at J, with 10 bases in the middle. CDR3 nucleotides: TGTGCCAGCAGCTTAGGCGCCACATCTAGCACAGATACGCAGTATTTT. Protein product: CASSLGATSSTDTQYF.

The chain uses TRBV9 and TRBJ1-2, with D tentatively TRBD1 (6 bases). V was trimmed by 0 bases and J by 1 base, leaving 13 bases between them. The germline CDR1 and CDR2 sequences are SGDLS and YYNGEE. CDR3 length: 16 residues. The CDR3 DNA reads as TGTGCCAGCAGCGTAGTTGGGGCAGGGGATAACTATGGCTACACCTTC. Translating gives CASSVVGAGDNYGYTF.